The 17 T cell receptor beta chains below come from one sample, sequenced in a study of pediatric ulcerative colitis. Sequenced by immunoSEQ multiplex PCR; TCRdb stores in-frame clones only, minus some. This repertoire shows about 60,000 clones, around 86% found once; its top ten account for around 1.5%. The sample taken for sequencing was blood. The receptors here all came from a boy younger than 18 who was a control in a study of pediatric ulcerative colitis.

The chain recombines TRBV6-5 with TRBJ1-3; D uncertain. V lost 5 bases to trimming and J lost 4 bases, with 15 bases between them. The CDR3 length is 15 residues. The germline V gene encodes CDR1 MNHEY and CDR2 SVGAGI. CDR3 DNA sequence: TGTGCCAGCAGTCGGGAAGGGAAATCCGGAAACACCATATATTTT. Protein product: CASSREGKSGNTIYF.

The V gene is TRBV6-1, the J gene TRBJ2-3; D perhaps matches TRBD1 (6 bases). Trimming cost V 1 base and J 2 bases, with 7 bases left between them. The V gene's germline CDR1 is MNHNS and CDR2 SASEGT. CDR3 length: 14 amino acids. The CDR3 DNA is TGTGCCAGCAGTGAAGGGACAGACACAGATACGCAGTATTTT. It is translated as CASSEGTDTDTQYF.

Here the CDR3 reads CASSWTGGDGYTF. The CDR3, as DNA: TGTGCCAGCAGCTGGACAGGGGGCGATGGCTACACCTTC. This sequence joins TRBV7-2 and TRBJ1-2; 11 bases match TRBD1. Germline values: CDR1 SGHTA, CDR2 FQGNSA. Unmatched junction bases numbered 1, after V lost 4 bases and J lost 6 bases. CDR3 length: 13 residues.

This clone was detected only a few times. CDR3 coding DNA: TGCAGCGTCCCCCGACAAGGGTTTGCTGAAGCTTTCTTT. This translates into CSVPRQGFAEAFF. This rearrangement joins TRBV29-1 to TRBJ1-1, with unresolved D. The V end lost 6 bases, the J end lost 6 bases, and 17 bases lay between the germline ends. This CDR3 has 13 amino acids. Germline lookup yields CDR1 SQVTM and CDR2 ANQGSEA.

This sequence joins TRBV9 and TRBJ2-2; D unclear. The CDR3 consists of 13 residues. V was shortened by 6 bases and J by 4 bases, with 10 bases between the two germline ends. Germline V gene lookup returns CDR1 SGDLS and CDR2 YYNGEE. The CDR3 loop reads CASNVASTGELFF. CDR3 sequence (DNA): TGTGCCAGCAATGTCGCCTCCACCGGGGAGCTGTTTTTT.

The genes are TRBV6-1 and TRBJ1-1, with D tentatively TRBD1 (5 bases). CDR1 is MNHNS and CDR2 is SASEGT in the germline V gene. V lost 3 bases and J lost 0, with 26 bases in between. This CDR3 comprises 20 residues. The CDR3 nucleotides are TGTGCCAGCAGTGATGGGGCCCGGGGCCCCTCATTTATTATGAACACTGAAGCTTTCTTT. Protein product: CASSDGARGPSFIMNTEAFF.

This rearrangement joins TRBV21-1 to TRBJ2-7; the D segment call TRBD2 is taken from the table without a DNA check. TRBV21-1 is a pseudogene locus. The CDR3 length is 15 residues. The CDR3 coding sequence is TGTGCCAGCAGGGGTGGACTGCCCAAATCCTACGAGCAGTACTTC. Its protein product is CASRGGLPKSYEQYF.

Here the CDR3 DNA reads TGTGCCAGCAGGAGGGGGGCGGACACTGAAGCTTTCTTT. It encodes CASRRGADTEAFF. The chain combines TRBV6-1 with TRBJ1-1, with D possibly being TRBD1 (6 bases). Germline lookup yields CDR1 MNHNS and CDR2 SASEGT. The CDR3 has 13 amino acids. The V end was cut by 6 bases, the J end by 3 bases, with 11 bases between.

The CDR3 loop reads CASSPPEGGNTEAFF. The CDR3 DNA reads TGTGCCAGCTCACCACCGGAGGGGGGGAACACTGAAGCTTTCTTT. This chain links TRBV18 with TRBJ1-1; D may be TRBD1 (6 bases). The CDR3 loop spans 15 amino acids. Germline-derived CDR1 and CDR2 are KGHSH and LQKENI. The V gene lost 0 bases and the J gene lost 1 base, with 9 bases spanning the gap.

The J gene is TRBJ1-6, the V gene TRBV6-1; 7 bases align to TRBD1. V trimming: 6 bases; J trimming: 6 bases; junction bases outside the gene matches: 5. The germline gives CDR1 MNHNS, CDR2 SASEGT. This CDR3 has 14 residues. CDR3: CASRITGANSPLHF. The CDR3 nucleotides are TGTGCCAGCAGAATAACAGGGGCTAATTCACCCCTCCACTTT.

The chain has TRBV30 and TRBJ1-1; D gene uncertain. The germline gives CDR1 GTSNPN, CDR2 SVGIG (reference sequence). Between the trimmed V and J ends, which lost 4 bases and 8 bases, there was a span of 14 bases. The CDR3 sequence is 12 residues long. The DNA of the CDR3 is TGTGCCTGGAATCAGGCAGGACTCGAAGCTTTCTTT. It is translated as CAWNQAGLEAFF.

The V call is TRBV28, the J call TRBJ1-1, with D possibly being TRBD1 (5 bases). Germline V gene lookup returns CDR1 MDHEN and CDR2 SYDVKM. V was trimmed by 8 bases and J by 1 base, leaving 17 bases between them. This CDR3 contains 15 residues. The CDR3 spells CASYELWGKNTEAFF. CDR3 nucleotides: TGTGCCAGCTACGAACTGTGGGGGAAGAACACTGAAGCTTTCTTT.

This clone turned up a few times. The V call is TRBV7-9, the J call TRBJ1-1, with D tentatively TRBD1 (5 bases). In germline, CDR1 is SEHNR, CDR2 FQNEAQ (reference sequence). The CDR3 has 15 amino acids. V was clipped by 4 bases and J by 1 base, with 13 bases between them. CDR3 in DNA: TGTGCCAGCAGCTCCCAAGGGGCGGGGAACACTGAAGCTTTCTTT. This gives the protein CASSSQGAGNTEAFF.

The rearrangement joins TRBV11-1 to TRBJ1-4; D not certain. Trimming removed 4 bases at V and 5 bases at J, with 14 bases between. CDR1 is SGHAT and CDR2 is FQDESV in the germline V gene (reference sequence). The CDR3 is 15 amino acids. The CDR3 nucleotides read TGTGCCAGCAGCTCACTGGGAGGATTGAATGAAAAACTGTTTTTT. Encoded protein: CASSSLGGLNEKLFF.

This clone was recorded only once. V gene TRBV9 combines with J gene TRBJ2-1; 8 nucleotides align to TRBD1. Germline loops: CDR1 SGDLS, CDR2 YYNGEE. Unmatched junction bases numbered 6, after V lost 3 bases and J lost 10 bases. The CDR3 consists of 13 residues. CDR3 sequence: CASSATGASEQFF. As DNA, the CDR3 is TGTGCCAGCAGCGCGACAGGGGCAAGCGAGCAGTTCTTC.

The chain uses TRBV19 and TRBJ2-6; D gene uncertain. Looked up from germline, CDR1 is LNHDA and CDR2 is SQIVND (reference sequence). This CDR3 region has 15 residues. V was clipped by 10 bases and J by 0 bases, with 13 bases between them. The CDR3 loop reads CATHPQSSGANVLTF. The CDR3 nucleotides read TGTGCCACTCACCCTCAGAGCTCTGGGGCCAACGTCCTGACTTTC.

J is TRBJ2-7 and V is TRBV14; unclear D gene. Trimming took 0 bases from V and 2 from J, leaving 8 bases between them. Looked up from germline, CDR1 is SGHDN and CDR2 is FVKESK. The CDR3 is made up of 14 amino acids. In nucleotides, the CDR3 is TGTGCCAGCAGCCAAGAGGCCGCCGCCTACGAGCAGTACTTC. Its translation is CASSQEAAAYEQYF.